This T cell receptor (beta chain) was captured in a study of blood T cell repertoires in COVID-19. Study-level background: Researchers got acute and convalescent COVID-19 samples from the United States, Italy and Spain.

Sequencing used immunoSEQ multiplex PCR; TCRdb keeps in-frame clones, though not all of them. Here the sample spans hundreds of thousands of clones, 85% to 90% being singletons. This clone has just one count. Material: peripheral blood. This sequence was found in a man aged 80 or over with acute or convalescent COVID-19.

DNA for the CDR3: TGTGCCAGCAGGAACACCGGACAGGGCCTCAATCAGCCCCAGCATTTT. As protein: CASRNTGQGLNQPQHF. The chain uses TRBV6-6 and TRBJ1-5; 8 bases agree with TRBD1. Germline V CDR1 and CDR2: MNHNY, SVGAGI (reference sequence). The junction had 10 bases not matched to a gene; V was cut back by 6 bases and J by 3 bases. CDR3 length equals 16 residues.